This T cell receptor (beta chain) was recovered during a study of T cells in Graves' hyperthyroidism and ophthalmopathy. Germline V gene lookup returns CDR1 MNHNS and CDR2 SASEGT. The V end was cut by 6 bases, the J end by 1 base, with 15 bases between. The CDR3 totals 15 residues. Findings and limits, study-wide: Most clonotypes that expanded in the thyroid above 0.001 also showed up in blood.

In this sample, this clonotype turned up many times. The antigen is unknown. Amplification of TCR beta CDR3 regions was performed using RNA transcripts as template. The study used the HTBI primer set for a first-round RT-PCR of the TCR CDR3. Using its own MiXCR run on the multiplex PCR reads, TCRdb lists one record per CDR3 protein. The sample shows about 680,000 distinct CDR3 sequences, around 40% of them seen only once. Patients with uncontrolled infections, other autoimmune diseases, pregnancy or lactation were excluded. A 10 ml volume of fresh peripheral blood provided the PBMCs. Sequencing input: blood. This TCR derives from a woman between 40 and 50 years old with Graves' hyperthyroidism. This chain connects TRBV6-1 to TRBJ2-5, with D perhaps TRBD1 or TRBD2 (5 bases each). The CDR3 DNA follows: TGTGCCAGCAGGTCCACCTGGGGGACCCAAGAGACCCAGTACTTC. Translated, it gives CASRSTWGTQETQYF.